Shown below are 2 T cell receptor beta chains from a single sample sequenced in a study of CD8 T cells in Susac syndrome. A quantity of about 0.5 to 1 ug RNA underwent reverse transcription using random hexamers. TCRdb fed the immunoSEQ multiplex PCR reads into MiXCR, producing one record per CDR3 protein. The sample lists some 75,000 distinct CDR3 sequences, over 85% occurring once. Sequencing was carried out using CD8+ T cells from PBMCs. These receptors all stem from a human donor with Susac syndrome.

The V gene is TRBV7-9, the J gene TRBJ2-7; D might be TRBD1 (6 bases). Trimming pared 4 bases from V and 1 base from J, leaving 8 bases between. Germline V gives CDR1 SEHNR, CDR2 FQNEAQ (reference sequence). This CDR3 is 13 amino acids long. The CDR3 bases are TGTGCCAGCAGCTCCGGGACATCCTACGAGCAGTACTTC. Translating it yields CASSSGTSYEQYF. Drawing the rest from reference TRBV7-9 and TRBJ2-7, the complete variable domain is DTGVSQNPRHKITKRGQNVTFRCDPISEHNRLYWYRQTLGQGPEFLTYFQNEAQLEKSRLLSDRFSAERPKGSFSTLEIQRTEQGDSAMYLCASSSGTSYEQYFGPGTRLTVT.

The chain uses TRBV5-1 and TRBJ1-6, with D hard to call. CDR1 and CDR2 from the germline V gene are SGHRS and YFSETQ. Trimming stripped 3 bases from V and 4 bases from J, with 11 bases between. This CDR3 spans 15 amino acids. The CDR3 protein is CASSSGRDYNSPLHF. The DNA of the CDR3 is TGCGCCAGCAGCTCGGGCCGGGATTATAATTCACCCCTCCACTTT. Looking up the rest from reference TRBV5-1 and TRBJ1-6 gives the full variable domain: KAGVTQTPRYLIKTRGQQVTLSCSPISGHRSVSWYQQTPGQGLQFLFEYFSETQRNKGNFPGRFSGRQFSNSRSEMNVSTLELGDSALYLCASSSGRDYNSPLHFGNGTRLTVT.